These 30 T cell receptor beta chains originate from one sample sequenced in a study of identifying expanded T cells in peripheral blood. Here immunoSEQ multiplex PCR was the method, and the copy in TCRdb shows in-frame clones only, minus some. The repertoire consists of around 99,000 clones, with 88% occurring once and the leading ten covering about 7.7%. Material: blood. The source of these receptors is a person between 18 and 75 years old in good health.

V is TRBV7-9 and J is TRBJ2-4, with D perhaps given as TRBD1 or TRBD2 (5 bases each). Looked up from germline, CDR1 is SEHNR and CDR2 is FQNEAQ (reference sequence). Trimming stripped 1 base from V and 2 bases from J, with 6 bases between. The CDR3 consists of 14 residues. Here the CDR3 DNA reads TGTGCCAGCAGCTTAGGGGGGTCCAAAAACATTCAGTACTTC. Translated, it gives CASSLGGSKNIQYF.

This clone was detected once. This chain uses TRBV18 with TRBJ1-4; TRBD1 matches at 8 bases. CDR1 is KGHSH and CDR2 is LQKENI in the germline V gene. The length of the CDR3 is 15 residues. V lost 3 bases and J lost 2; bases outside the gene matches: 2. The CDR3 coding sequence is TGTGCCAGCTCACCGGACAGGGTGACTAATGAAAAACTGTTTTTT. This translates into CASSPDRVTNEKLFF. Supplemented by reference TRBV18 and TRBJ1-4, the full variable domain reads NAGVMQNPRHLVRRRGQEARLRCSPMKGHSHVYWYRQLPEEGLKFMVYLQKENIIDESGMPKERFSAEFPKEGPSILRIQQVVRGDSAAYFCASSPDRVTNEKLFFGSGTQLSVL.

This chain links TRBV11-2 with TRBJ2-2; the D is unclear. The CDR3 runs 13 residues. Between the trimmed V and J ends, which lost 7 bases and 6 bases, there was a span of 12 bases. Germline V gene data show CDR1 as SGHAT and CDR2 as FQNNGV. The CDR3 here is CASTLPRPGELFF. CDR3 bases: TGTGCCAGCACCCTGCCTCGACCCGGGGAGCTGTTTTTT.

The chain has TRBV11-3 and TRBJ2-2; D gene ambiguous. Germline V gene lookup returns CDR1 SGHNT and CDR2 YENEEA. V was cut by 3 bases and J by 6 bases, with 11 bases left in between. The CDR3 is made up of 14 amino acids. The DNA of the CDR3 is TGTGCCAGCAGCTTGGCGGTTTCGGCCGGGGAGCTGTTTTTT. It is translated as CASSLAVSAGELFF.

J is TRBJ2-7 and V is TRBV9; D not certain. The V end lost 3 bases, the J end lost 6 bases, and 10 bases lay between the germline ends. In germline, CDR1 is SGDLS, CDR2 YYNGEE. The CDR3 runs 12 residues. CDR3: CASSGRDSEQYF. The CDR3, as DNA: TGTGCCAGCAGCGGAAGGGATTCCGAGCAGTACTTC.

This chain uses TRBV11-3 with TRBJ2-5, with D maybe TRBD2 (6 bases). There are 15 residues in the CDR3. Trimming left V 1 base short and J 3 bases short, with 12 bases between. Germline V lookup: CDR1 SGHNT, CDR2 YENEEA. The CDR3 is CASSLGGTGKETQYF. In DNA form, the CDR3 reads TGTGCCAGCAGCTTAGGCGGGACTGGAAAAGAGACCCAGTACTTC.

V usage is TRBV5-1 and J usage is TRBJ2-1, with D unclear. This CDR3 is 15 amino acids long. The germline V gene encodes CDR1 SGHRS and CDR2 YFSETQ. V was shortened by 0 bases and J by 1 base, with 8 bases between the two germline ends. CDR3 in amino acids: CASSLVGMSYNEQFF. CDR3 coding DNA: TGCGCCAGCAGCTTGGTCGGTATGTCCTACAATGAGCAGTTCTTC.

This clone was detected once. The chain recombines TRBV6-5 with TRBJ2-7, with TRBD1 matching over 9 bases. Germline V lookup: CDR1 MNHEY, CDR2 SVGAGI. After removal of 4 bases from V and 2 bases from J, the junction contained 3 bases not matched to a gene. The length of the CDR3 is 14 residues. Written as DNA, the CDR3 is TGTGCCAGCAGTTCCGGGACAGGGACCTACGAGCAGTACTTC. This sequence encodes CASSSGTGTYEQYF.

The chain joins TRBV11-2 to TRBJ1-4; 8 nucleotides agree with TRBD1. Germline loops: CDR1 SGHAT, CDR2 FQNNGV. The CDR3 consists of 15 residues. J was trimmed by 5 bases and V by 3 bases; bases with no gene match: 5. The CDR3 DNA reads TGTGCCAGCAGCTTGGGACAGGAGGGGAATGAAAAACTGTTTTTT. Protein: CASSLGQEGNEKLFF.

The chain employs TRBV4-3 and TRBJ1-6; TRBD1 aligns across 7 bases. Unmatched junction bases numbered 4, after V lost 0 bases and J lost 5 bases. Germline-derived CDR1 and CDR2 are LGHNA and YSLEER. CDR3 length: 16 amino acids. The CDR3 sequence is CASSQDAGQHNSPLHF. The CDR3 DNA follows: TGCGCCAGCAGCCAAGACGCGGGACAGCATAATTCACCCCTCCACTTT.

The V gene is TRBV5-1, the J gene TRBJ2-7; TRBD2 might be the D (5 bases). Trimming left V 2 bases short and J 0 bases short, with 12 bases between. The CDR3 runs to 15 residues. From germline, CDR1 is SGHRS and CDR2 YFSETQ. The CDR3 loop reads CASSLASRFSYEQYF. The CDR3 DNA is TGCGCCAGCAGCTTAGCTAGCCGCTTCTCCTACGAGCAGTACTTC.

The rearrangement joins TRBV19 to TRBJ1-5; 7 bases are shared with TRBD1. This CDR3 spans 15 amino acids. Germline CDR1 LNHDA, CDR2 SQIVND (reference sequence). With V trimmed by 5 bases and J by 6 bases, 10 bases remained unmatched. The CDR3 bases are TGTGCCAGTAGTCCGGGACAGATGGCGCGTCAGCCCCAGCATTTT. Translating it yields CASSPGQMARQPQHF.

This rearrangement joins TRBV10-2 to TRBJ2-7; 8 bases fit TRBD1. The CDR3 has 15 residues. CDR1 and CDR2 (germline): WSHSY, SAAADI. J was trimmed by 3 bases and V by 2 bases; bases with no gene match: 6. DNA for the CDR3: TGCGCCAGCAGTGAGGACCGACAGGGGTACTACGAGCAGTACTTC. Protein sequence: CASSEDRQGYYEQYF.

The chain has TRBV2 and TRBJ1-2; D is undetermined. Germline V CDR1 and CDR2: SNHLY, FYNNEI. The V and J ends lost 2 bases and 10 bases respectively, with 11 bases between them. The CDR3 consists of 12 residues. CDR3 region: CASSETGGDYTF. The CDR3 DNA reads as TGTGCCAGCAGTGAAACGGGAGGTGACTACACCTTC.

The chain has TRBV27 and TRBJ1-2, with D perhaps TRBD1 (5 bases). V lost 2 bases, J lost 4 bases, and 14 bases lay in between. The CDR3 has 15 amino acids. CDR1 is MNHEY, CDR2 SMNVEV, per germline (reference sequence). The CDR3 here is CASSLQGRDFYGYTF. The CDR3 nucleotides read TGTGCCAGCAGTTTACAGGGCAGGGATTTCTATGGCTACACCTTC.

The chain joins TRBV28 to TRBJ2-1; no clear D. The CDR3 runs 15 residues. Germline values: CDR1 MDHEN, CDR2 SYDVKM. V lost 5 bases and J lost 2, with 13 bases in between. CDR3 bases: TGTGCCAGCAGTCCCCCCCCTAGGACCTACAATGAGCAGTTCTTC. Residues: CASSPPPRTYNEQFF. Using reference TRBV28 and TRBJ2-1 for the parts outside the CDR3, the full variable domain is DVKVTQSSRYLVKRTGEKVFLECVQDMDHENMFWYRQDPGLGLRLIYFSYDVKMKEKGDIPEGYSVSREKKERFSLILESASTNQTSMYLCASSPPPRTYNEQFFGPGTRLTVL.

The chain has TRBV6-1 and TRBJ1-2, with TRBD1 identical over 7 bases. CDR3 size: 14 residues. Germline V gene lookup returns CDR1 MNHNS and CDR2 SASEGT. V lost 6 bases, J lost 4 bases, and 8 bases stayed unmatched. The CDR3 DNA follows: TGTGCCAGCAGGAGACAAGGGGGCTCCTATGGCTACACCTTC. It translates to CASRRQGGSYGYTF.

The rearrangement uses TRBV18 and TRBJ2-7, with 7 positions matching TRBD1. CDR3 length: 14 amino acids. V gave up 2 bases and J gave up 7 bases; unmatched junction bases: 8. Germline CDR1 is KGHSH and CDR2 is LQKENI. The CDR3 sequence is CASSPTDRVWEQYF. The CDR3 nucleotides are TGTGCCAGCTCACCAACCGACAGGGTTTGGGAGCAGTACTTC.

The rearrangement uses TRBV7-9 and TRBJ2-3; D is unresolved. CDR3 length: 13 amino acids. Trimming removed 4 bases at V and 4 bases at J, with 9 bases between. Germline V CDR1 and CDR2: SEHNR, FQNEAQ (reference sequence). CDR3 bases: TGTGCCAGCAGCTCCAGTGTGGCAGATACGCAGTATTTT. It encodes CASSSSVADTQYF.

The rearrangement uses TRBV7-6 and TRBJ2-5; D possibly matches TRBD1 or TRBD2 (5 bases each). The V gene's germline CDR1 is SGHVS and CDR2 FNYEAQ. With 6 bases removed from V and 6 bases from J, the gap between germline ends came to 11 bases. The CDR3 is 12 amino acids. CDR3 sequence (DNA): TGTGCCAGCAGGGGGACGGGCCAGACCCAGTACTTC. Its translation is CASRGTGQTQYF.

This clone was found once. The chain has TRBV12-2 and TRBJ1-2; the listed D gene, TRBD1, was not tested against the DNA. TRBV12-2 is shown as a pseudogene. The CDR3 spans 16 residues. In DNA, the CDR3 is TGTGCAAGTCCCTCAATTTCGAACAGGGGTAACTATGGCTACACCTTC. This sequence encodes CASPSISNRGNYGYTF.

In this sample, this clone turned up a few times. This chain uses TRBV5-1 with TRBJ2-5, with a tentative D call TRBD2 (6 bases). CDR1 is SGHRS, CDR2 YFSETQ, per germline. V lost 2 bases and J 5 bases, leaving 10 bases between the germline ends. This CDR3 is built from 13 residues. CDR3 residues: CASSFSAGETQYF. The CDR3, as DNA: TGCGCCAGCAGCTTTTCTGCGGGGGAGACCCAGTACTTC.

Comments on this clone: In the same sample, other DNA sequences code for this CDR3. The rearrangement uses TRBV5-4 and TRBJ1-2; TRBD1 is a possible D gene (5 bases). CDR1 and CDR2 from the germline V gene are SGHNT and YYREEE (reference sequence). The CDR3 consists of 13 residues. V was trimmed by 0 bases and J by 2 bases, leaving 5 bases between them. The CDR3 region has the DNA TGTGCCAGCAGCTTGGGACAGAACTATGGCTACACCTTC. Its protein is CASSLGQNYGYTF.

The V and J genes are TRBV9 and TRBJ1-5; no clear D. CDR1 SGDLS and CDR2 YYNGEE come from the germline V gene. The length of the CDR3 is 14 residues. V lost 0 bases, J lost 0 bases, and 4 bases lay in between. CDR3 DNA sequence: TGTGCCAGCAGCGTAGCAGATAGCAATCAGCCCCAGCATTTT. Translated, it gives CASSVADSNQPQHF.

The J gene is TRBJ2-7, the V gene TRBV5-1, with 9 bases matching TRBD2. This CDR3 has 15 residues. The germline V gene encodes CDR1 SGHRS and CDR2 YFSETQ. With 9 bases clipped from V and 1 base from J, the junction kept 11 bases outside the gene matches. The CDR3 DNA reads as TGCGCCACCAAGGAAGGAGCGGGGGGTTCCTACGAGCAGTACTTC. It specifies CATKEGAGGSYEQYF.

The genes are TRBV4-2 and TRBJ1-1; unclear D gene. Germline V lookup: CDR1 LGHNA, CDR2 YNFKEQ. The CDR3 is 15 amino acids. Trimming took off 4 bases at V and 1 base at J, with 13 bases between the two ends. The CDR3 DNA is TGTGCCAGCAGCCTTCGGTCAAACACGAACACTGAAGCTTTCTTT. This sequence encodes CASSLRSNTNTEAFF.

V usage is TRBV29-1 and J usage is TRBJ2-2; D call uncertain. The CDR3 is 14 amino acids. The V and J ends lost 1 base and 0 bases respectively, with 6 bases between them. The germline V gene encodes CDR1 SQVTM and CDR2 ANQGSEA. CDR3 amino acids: CSVEGVANTGELFF. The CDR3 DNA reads TGCAGCGTTGAAGGCGTAGCGAACACCGGGGAGCTGTTTTTT.

The CDR3 DNA is TGTGCCAGCAGCTTGGACCCGGGAGGGACAGATACGCAGTATTTT. Protein sequence: CASSLDPGGTDTQYF. The chain carries TRBV5-4 and TRBJ2-3; 8 nucleotides agree with TRBD2. Unmatched junction bases numbered 3, after V lost 0 bases and J lost 3 bases. The CDR3 is 15 residues long. Germline lookup yields CDR1 SGHNT and CDR2 YYREEE (reference sequence). Drawing the rest from reference TRBV5-4 and TRBJ2-3, the complete variable domain is ETGVTQSPTHLIKTRGQQVTLRCSSQSGHNTVSWYQQALGQGPQFIFQYYREEENGRGNFPPRFSGLQFPNYSSELNVNALELDDSALYLCASSLDPGGTDTQYFGPGTRLTVL.

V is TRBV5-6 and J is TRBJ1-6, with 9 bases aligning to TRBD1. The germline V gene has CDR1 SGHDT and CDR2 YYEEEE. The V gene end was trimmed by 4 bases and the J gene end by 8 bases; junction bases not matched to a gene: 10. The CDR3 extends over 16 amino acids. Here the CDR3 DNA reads TGTGCCAGCAGCCTGGGACAGGGAGGTACTCATTCACCCCTCCACTTT. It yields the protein CASSLGQGGTHSPLHF.

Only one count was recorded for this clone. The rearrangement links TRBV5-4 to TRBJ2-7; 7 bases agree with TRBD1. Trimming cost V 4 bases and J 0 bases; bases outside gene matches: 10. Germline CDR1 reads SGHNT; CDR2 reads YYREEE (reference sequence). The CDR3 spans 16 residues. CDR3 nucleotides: TGTGCCAGCAGCCTTGCGCGACAGGGTTACTCCTACGAGCAGTACTTC. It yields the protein CASSLARQGYSYEQYF.